This T cell receptor beta chain is drawn from a study of T-cell memory formation after mild COVID-19. TCRdb fed the 5' RACE reads into MiXCR, producing one record per CDR3 protein. This table has just over 300,000 distinct CDR3 sequences, approximately 20% appearing once. CDR1 KGHSH and CDR2 LQKENI come from the germline V gene. This CDR3 is built from 12 residues. Trimming shortened V by 4 bases and J by 9 bases, and 10 bases separated the two germline ends. The receptor was isolated from a man in his late teens or twenties who had mild COVID-19 (a few samples of this study predate the infection). Cell type and time point are not known. The specimen sequenced was PBMCs or a T cell subset sorted from them (not recorded which). The chain combines TRBV18 with TRBJ2-1; D may be TRBD1 or TRBD2 (5 bases each). In DNA, the CDR3 is TGTGCCAGCTCACGGGGACCTTCTGAGCAGTTCTTC. This codes for CASSRGPSEQFF.